This is a list of T cell receptor beta chains from one sample in a study of molecular identifiers for immune sequencing clone quantification. TCRdb re-called the PCR reads with MiXCR, one entry per CDR3 protein. There are hundreds of thousands of distinct CDR3 sequences in the sample; 25% occur only once, and roughly 0.83% lies in the top ten. The sequenced sample consisted of naive CD8+ T cells from blood, with Jurkat cell RNA spiked in. The receptors derive from a human donor in good health. Some libraries in this study had Jurkat cell RNA spiked in. CDR3s include the opening cysteine and the closing phenylalanine or tryptophan. The D gene is left open where the match is weak. Clone sizes are given selectively: once, few, many, or a class where the clone is expanded.

j_gene: TRBJ2-3
v_gene: TRBV11-2
abundance: few
d_gene: -
CDR3nt: TGTGCCAGCAGCCCCCCCCGGTCTGCGGGGGCAAGCACAGATACGCAGTATTTT
CDR3aa: CASSPPRSAGASTDTQYF

j_gene: TRBJ2-2
v_gene: TRBV7-9
abundance: many
d_gene: -
CDR3nt: TGTGCCAGCAGCTTCCGGGACGCCAACACCGGGGAGCTGTTTTTT
CDR3aa: CASSFRDANTGELFF

j_gene: TRBJ2-3
v_gene: TRBV28
abundance: few
d_gene: TRBD2
CDR3nt: TGTGCCAGCAAACGAGGGACTAGCGGGAGATTGGGGATACCCGATACGCAGTATTTT
CDR3aa: CASKRGTSGRLGIPDTQYF

j_gene: TRBJ2-3
v_gene: TRBV2
abundance: many
d_gene: TRBD2
CDR3nt: TGTGCCAGCATGACTAGCGGGGCCTCCTCCGACACAGATACGCAGTATTTT
CDR3aa: CASMTSGASSDTDTQYF

j_gene: TRBJ1-4
v_gene: TRBV7-6
abundance: -
d_gene: TRBD1
CDR3nt: TGTGCCAGCAGCCTGGGCAGGGGGAATGAAAAACTGTTTTTT
CDR3aa: CASSLGRGNEKLFF

j_gene: TRBJ2-7
v_gene: TRBV4-2
abundance: many
d_gene: -
CDR3nt: TGTGCCAGCAGCCAAGAAGAGGGGTACGGCTACGAGCAGTACTTC
CDR3aa: CASSQEEGYGYEQYF

j_gene: TRBJ1-4
v_gene: TRBV5-1
abundance: many
d_gene: -
CDR3nt: TGCGCCAGCAGCTTGGAGGGGTCGTCGTCGGATAATGAAAAACTGTTTTTT
CDR3aa: CASSLEGSSSDNEKLFF

j_gene: TRBJ2-3
v_gene: TRBV19
abundance: few
d_gene: TRBD1
CDR3nt: TGTGCCAGTAGTAACTTGGACAGGGCCGCAGATACGCAGTATTTT
CDR3aa: CASSNLDRAADTQYF

j_gene: TRBJ1-4
v_gene: TRBV11-2
abundance: -
d_gene: TRBD1
CDR3nt: TGTGCCAGCAGCTTGACCGGGACAGGGGGCACGGATGAAAAACTGTTTTTT
CDR3aa: CASSLTGTGGTDEKLFF

j_gene: TRBJ2-7
v_gene: TRBV6-2/TRBV6-3
abundance: few
d_gene: -
CDR3nt: TGTGCCAGCAGCGAACCGCATTCAGGACTCGTCTACGAGCAGTACTTC
CDR3aa: CASSEPHSGLVYEQYF

j_gene: TRBJ2-7
v_gene: TRBV7-2
abundance: few
d_gene: -
CDR3nt: TGTGCCAGCAGCTTAGGGGCCGGGACACTATACGAGCAGTACTTC
CDR3aa: CASSLGAGTLYEQYF

j_gene: TRBJ2-7
v_gene: TRBV6-4
abundance: few
d_gene: TRBD2
CDR3nt: TGTGCCAGCAGCCCCACTAGCGGGTCTCGCTCCTACGAGCAGTACTTC
CDR3aa: CASSPTSGSRSYEQYF

j_gene: TRBJ2-7
v_gene: TRBV3-1
abundance: -
d_gene: -
CDR3nt: TGTGCCAGCAGCCAAGCAGCAGAATACGAGCAGTACTTC
CDR3aa: CASSQAAEYEQYF

j_gene: TRBJ1-5
v_gene: TRBV30
abundance: -
d_gene: -
CDR3nt: TGTGCCTGGAGTGTGTTAACAAGGCGAGTATTGGAGGGCAATCAGCCCCAGCATTTT
CDR3aa: CAWSVLTRRVLEGNQPQHF

j_gene: TRBJ2-2
v_gene: TRBV29-1
abundance: many
d_gene: -
CDR3nt: TGCAGCGTTGAAGAGGTCAGCCCCACCGGGGAGCTGTTTTTT
CDR3aa: CSVEEVSPTGELFF

j_gene: TRBJ2-7
v_gene: TRBV5-6
abundance: many
d_gene: -
CDR3nt: TGTGCCAGCAGTCTGGGAGGACGGACGAACTACGAGCAGTACTTC
CDR3aa: CASSLGGRTNYEQYF

j_gene: TRBJ1-5
v_gene: TRBV6-5
abundance: many
d_gene: -
CDR3nt: TGTGCCAGCAGTTCTGGAGCAGCAAATCAGCCCCAGCATTTT
CDR3aa: CASSSGAANQPQHF

j_gene: TRBJ2-7
v_gene: TRBV27
abundance: -
d_gene: TRBD1
CDR3nt: TGTGCCAGCAGTGAACGACAGGGCTATCTTTACGAGCAGTACTTC
CDR3aa: CASSERQGYLYEQYF

j_gene: TRBJ2-7
v_gene: TRBV19
abundance: -
d_gene: TRBD1
CDR3nt: TGTGCCAGTAGTATAGGAGGACAGGGGGCCTACGAGCAGTACTTC
CDR3aa: CASSIGGQGAYEQYF

j_gene: TRBJ2-1
v_gene: TRBV20-1
abundance: few
d_gene: TRBD1
CDR3nt: TGCAGTGCGAATAGCCGGGACAGAGCCTACAATGAGCAGTTCTTC
CDR3aa: CSANSRDRAYNEQFF

j_gene: TRBJ2-1
v_gene: TRBV7-9
abundance: few
d_gene: TRBD1
CDR3nt: TGTGCCAGCAGCTTAGGAATCCAGGGGGCGGACAATGAGCAGTTCTTC
CDR3aa: CASSLGIQGADNEQFF

j_gene: TRBJ2-2
v_gene: TRBV19
abundance: -
d_gene: -
CDR3nt: TGTGCCAGTAGAGTGGGGGGTAGCACCGGGGAGCTGTTTTTT
CDR3aa: CASRVGGSTGELFF

j_gene: TRBJ2-7
v_gene: TRBV27
abundance: many
d_gene: TRBD1
CDR3nt: TGTGCCAGCAGTTTAGAAGGGACAGGAGACTACGAGCAGTACTTC
CDR3aa: CASSLEGTGDYEQYF

j_gene: TRBJ1-4
v_gene: TRBV7-9
abundance: -
d_gene: -
CDR3nt: TGTGCCAGCCGCCCCGTCTCCCTTCGGGAAAAACTGTTTTTT
CDR3aa: CASRPVSLREKLFF

j_gene: TRBJ2-1
v_gene: TRBV15
abundance: few
d_gene: TRBD2
CDR3nt: TGTGCCACCAGCAGTTTCGGGAGGGCCCCCTACAATGAGCAGTTCTTC
CDR3aa: CATSSFGRAPYNEQFF

j_gene: TRBJ1-5
v_gene: TRBV20-1
abundance: few
d_gene: -
CDR3nt: TGCAGTGCTAGGGGGGAGACGGAAAATAGCAATCAGCCCCAGCATTTT
CDR3aa: CSARGETENSNQPQHF

j_gene: TRBJ2-1
v_gene: TRBV28
abundance: -
d_gene: -
CDR3nt: TGTGCCAGCAGTTACAGGACAGATCCCGATGAGCAGTTCTTC
CDR3aa: CASSYRTDPDEQFF

j_gene: TRBJ2-4
v_gene: TRBV29-1
abundance: many
d_gene: -
CDR3nt: TGCAGCGTTGAAGAGGTCGCGGGGAAAAACATTCAGTACTTC
CDR3aa: CSVEEVAGKNIQYF

j_gene: TRBJ2-3
v_gene: TRBV3-1
abundance: few
d_gene: TRBD2
CDR3nt: TGTGCCAGCAGCCCGCCTGGGGAGCGGGGGGCCACAGATACGCAGTATTTT
CDR3aa: CASSPPGERGATDTQYF

j_gene: TRBJ2-7
v_gene: TRBV4-3
abundance: many
d_gene: -
CDR3nt: TGCGCCAGCAGCCAAGGTTTAGGAACCTCCTACGAGCAGTACTTC
CDR3aa: CASSQGLGTSYEQYF

j_gene: TRBJ2-7
v_gene: TRBV6-5
abundance: many
d_gene: -
CDR3nt: TGTGCCAGCAGTTATTCGGGTCGGGGCTACGAGCAGTACTTC
CDR3aa: CASSYSGRGYEQYF

j_gene: TRBJ1-5
v_gene: TRBV6-2/TRBV6-3
abundance: -
d_gene: -
CDR3nt: TGTGCCAGCAGTTACACAGGGAGTTTCCGTTCAGGAGGGGGAGGTCAGCCCCAGCATTTT
CDR3aa: CASSYTGSFRSGGGGQPQHF

j_gene: TRBJ2-7
v_gene: TRBV12-3/TRBV12-4
abundance: few
d_gene: -
CDR3nt: TGTGCCAGCAGTCTACATCTCGTTACCTACGAGCAGTACTTC
CDR3aa: CASSLHLVTYEQYF

j_gene: TRBJ2-2
v_gene: TRBV30
abundance: few
d_gene: -
CDR3nt: TGTGCCTGGAGTCTCCCGGGGGTCGGGCCCCCCGGGGAGCTGTTTTTT
CDR3aa: CAWSLPGVGPPGELFF

j_gene: TRBJ1-1
v_gene: TRBV5-1
abundance: many
d_gene: TRBD1
CDR3nt: TGCGCCAGCAGCTTGGACAGGGGACATACTACCAACACTGAAGCTTTCTTT
CDR3aa: CASSLDRGHTTNTEAFF

j_gene: TRBJ2-6
v_gene: TRBV20-1
abundance: few
d_gene: -
CDR3nt: TGCAGTGCTAGAGCCACTGGTCTCTCTGGGGCCAACGTCCTGACTTTC
CDR3aa: CSARATGLSGANVLTF

j_gene: TRBJ2-3
v_gene: TRBV28
abundance: -
d_gene: TRBD2
CDR3nt: TGTGCCAGCAGTTTAGCGGGAGGCACAGCTACGCAGTATTTT
CDR3aa: CASSLAGGTATQYF

j_gene: TRBJ1-4
v_gene: TRBV9
abundance: few
d_gene: -
CDR3nt: TGTGCCAGCAGCCCAGGGGTATTTTCTAATGAAAAACTGTTTTTT
CDR3aa: CASSPGVFSNEKLFF

j_gene: TRBJ2-1
v_gene: TRBV19
abundance: few
d_gene: TRBD1
CDR3nt: TGTGCCAGTAGTCCCTGGGGACAGTACAATGAGCAGTTCTTC
CDR3aa: CASSPWGQYNEQFF

j_gene: TRBJ1-1
v_gene: TRBV7-9
abundance: many
d_gene: TRBD1
CDR3nt: TGTGCCAGCAGCTTAGCGGGACAGGGGGGGACTGAAGCTTTCTTT
CDR3aa: CASSLAGQGGTEAFF

j_gene: TRBJ2-4
v_gene: TRBV12-3/TRBV12-4
abundance: few
d_gene: TRBD1
CDR3nt: TGTGCCAGCCAGGGGACAGCTGTTACATATGGAAACATTCAGTACTTC
CDR3aa: CASQGTAVTYGNIQYF

j_gene: TRBJ1-3
v_gene: TRBV5-6
abundance: -
d_gene: TRBD1
CDR3nt: TGTGCCAGCAGGCAAACCGGGACAGGGGGCTCTGGAAACACCATATATTTT
CDR3aa: CASRQTGTGGSGNTIYF

j_gene: TRBJ2-1
v_gene: TRBV4-2
abundance: -
d_gene: TRBD1
CDR3nt: TGTGCCAGCAGCCAGGAAGACAGGGGACCCTACAATGAGCAGTTCTTC
CDR3aa: CASSQEDRGPYNEQFF

j_gene: TRBJ2-5
v_gene: TRBV28
abundance: -
d_gene: TRBD2
CDR3nt: TGTGCCAGCAGTTTGTGGACTAGCGCCGGAGAGACCCAGTACTTC
CDR3aa: CASSLWTSAGETQYF

j_gene: TRBJ2-7
v_gene: TRBV24-1
abundance: -
d_gene: TRBD2
CDR3nt: TGTGCCACCAGGCCTAGCGGGATCTACGAGCAGTACTTC
CDR3aa: CATRPSGIYEQYF

j_gene: TRBJ2-3
v_gene: TRBV20-1
abundance: -
d_gene: TRBD2
CDR3nt: TGCAGTGCCAGACCCCCCCCCGCGAGGTGGACTAGCGGTATCACAGATACGCAGTATTTT
CDR3aa: CSARPPPARWTSGITDTQYF

j_gene: TRBJ2-4
v_gene: TRBV27
abundance: few
d_gene: -
CDR3nt: TGTGCCAGCAGTTTAAGGTCGGGGGCCAAAAACATTCAGTACTTC
CDR3aa: CASSLRSGAKNIQYF

j_gene: TRBJ1-4
v_gene: TRBV9
abundance: many
d_gene: -
CDR3nt: TGTGCCAGCAGCGTAGGTGACACAACTAATGAAAAACTGTTTTTT
CDR3aa: CASSVGDTTNEKLFF

j_gene: TRBJ1-5
v_gene: TRBV19
abundance: few
d_gene: -
CDR3nt: TGTGCCAGTGGGGGGTATAGCAATCAGCCCCAGCATTTT
CDR3aa: CASGGYSNQPQHF

j_gene: TRBJ2-1
v_gene: TRBV11-2
abundance: many
d_gene: -
CDR3nt: TGTGCCAGCAGCCCCGTTGGGGCCAGCTCCTACAATGAGCAGTTCTTC
CDR3aa: CASSPVGASSYNEQFF

j_gene: TRBJ2-7
v_gene: TRBV2
abundance: -
d_gene: -
CDR3nt: TGTGCCAGCAGTGATGTCGTGCAGTACTTC
CDR3aa: CASSDVVQYF